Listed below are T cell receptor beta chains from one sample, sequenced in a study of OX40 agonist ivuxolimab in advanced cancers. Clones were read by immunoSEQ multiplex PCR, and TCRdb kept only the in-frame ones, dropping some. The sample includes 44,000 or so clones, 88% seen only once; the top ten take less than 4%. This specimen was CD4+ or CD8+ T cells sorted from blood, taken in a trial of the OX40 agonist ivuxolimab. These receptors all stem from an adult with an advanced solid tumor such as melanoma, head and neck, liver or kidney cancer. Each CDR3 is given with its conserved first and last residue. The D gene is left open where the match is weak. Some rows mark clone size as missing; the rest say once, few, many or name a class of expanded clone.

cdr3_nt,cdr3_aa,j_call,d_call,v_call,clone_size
TGTGCCAGCAGTGTGCAGGGGGGTTTCTACGAGCAGTACTTC,CASSVQGGFYEQYF,TRBJ2-7,NA,TRBV2,NA
TGTGCCAGCAGCCAAGGTACAGGGCCCTATGGCTACACCTTC,CASSQGTGPYGYTF,TRBJ1-2,NA,TRBV4-2,NA
TGTGCCAGCAGTGCCGGACTAGGTGCGCAGTATTTT,CASSAGLGAQYF,TRBJ2-3,TRBD2,TRBV27,NA
TGCAGCGTTGTCGGGGTGCAGGGAGGTCTAGCTTTCTTT,CSVVGVQGGLAFF,TRBJ1-1,NA,TRBV29-1,NA
TGTGCCAGCAGTGCCCGAGACAGGGGTAGTCAGCCCCAGCATTTT,CASSARDRGSQPQHF,TRBJ1-5,TRBD1,TRBV6-1,NA
TGTGCCAGCAGCGTAGGGGGACAGGCCCGACTAGACCAAGAGACCCAGTACTTC,CASSVGGQARLDQETQYF,TRBJ2-5,TRBD1,TRBV9,once
TGTGCCAGCAGCGGAACCAGCTCCTATAATTCACCCCTCCACTTT,CASSGTSSYNSPLHF,TRBJ1-6,NA,TRBV9,NA
TGTGCCAGTAGTATCGGGCCAGCGGGAAACACCATATATTTT,CASSIGPAGNTIYF,TRBJ1-3,NA,TRBV19,NA
TGCAGCGCCGGCCCCGGCGGGAATCAGCCCCAGCATTTT,CSAGPGGNQPQHF,TRBJ1-5,NA,TRBV29-1,NA
TGTGCCAGTAGTATAGTAGCAGGGAGCTCCTACGAGCAGTACTTC,CASSIVAGSSYEQYF,TRBJ2-7,NA,TRBV19,NA
TGTGCCAGCAGGAGGGGAACTAGGGATGGCTACACCTTC,CASRRGTRDGYTF,TRBJ1-2,NA,TRBV7-2,NA
TGTGCCAGTAGGGACAGCAATCAGCCCCAGCATTTT,CASRDSNQPQHF,TRBJ1-5,NA,TRBV19,NA